Listed below are T cell receptor beta chains from one sample, sequenced in a study of CD8 T cells in ankylosing spondylitis. Using its own MiXCR run on the 5' RACE reads, TCRdb lists one record per CDR3 protein. The sample records about 240,000 distinct CDR3 sequences, 8% to 9.5% being singletons. The sequencing sample was made of blood, either unsorted or a sorted T cell fraction (not recorded which). The receptor set was obtained from a male donor with ankylosing spondylitis or in good health (not recorded which). CDR3s include the opening cysteine and the closing phenylalanine or tryptophan. The order of the fields is D gene, V gene, CDR3 length, clone size, J gene, CDR3 protein, CDR3 DNA. D genes are given only for firm matches. Size tells how often a clone was seen (once, few, many) or the class of an expanded clone, and some rows leave it out.

d_call: TRBD1
v_call: TRBV29-1
cdr3_length: 16
clone_size: -
j_call: TRBJ1-2
cdr3_aa: CSVEVNRGGTNYGYTF
cdr3_nt: TGCAGCGTTGAAGTGAACAGGGGGGGGACTAACTATGGCTACACCTTC

d_call: -
v_call: TRBV5-1
cdr3_length: 15
clone_size: -
j_call: TRBJ2-7
cdr3_aa: CASSFGPAGAYEQYF
cdr3_nt: TGCGCTAGCAGCTTTGGACCCGCCGGGGCCTACGAGCAGTACTTC

d_call: -
v_call: TRBV5-4
cdr3_length: 15
clone_size: many
j_call: TRBJ2-3
cdr3_aa: CASSVLRINTDTQYF
cdr3_nt: TGTGCCAGCAGCGTCCTTCGAATTAACACAGATACGCAGTATTTT

d_call: -
v_call: TRBV4-3
cdr3_length: 15
clone_size: many
j_call: TRBJ1-1
cdr3_aa: CASSQDRSANTEAFF
cdr3_nt: TGCGCCAGCAGCCAAGATCGGTCAGCGAACACTGAAGCTTTCTTT

d_call: -
v_call: TRBV7-2
cdr3_length: 15
clone_size: -
j_call: TRBJ1-1
cdr3_aa: CASSLASRQNTEAFF
cdr3_nt: TGTGCCAGCAGCTTAGCGAGCAGACAGAACACTGAAGCTTTCTTT

d_call: -
v_call: TRBV6-2/TRBV6-3
cdr3_length: 15
clone_size: many
j_call: TRBJ2-1
cdr3_aa: CASSYWQPEGSEQFF
cdr3_nt: TGTGCCAGCAGTTACTGGCAACCGGAGGGGAGTGAGCAGTTCTTC

d_call: -
v_call: TRBV12-3/TRBV12-4
cdr3_length: 13
clone_size: many
j_call: TRBJ1-4
cdr3_aa: CATTRGSNEKLFF
cdr3_nt: TGTGCCACGACCAGGGGCTCGAATGAAAAACTGTTTTTT

d_call: TRBD1
v_call: TRBV4-1
cdr3_length: 19
clone_size: -
j_call: TRBJ2-1
cdr3_aa: CASSQDGDRGLIGSNEQFF
cdr3_nt: TGCGCCAGCAGCCAAGACGGAGACAGGGGGCTGATAGGTAGTAATGAGCAGTTCTTC

d_call: TRBD2
v_call: TRBV20-1
cdr3_length: 16
clone_size: many
j_call: TRBJ2-3
cdr3_aa: CSAPPAGSGGVDTQYF
cdr3_nt: TGCAGTGCTCCCCCCGCAGGTAGCGGGGGAGTAGATACGCAGTATTTT

d_call: TRBD2
v_call: TRBV7-2
cdr3_length: 16
clone_size: many
j_call: TRBJ2-5
cdr3_aa: CASSLIGGLAGETQYF
cdr3_nt: TGTGCCAGCAGCTTAATAGGGGGACTAGCGGGAGAGACCCAGTACTTC

d_call: TRBD2
v_call: TRBV27
cdr3_length: 16
clone_size: many
j_call: TRBJ2-1
cdr3_aa: CATKSGRGTYGDEQFF
cdr3_nt: TGTGCCACCAAAAGCGGGAGGGGGACCTACGGGGATGAGCAGTTCTTC

d_call: TRBD2
v_call: TRBV5-1
cdr3_length: 15
clone_size: few
j_call: TRBJ2-1
cdr3_aa: CASSLVPGRVDEQFF
cdr3_nt: TGCGCCAGCAGCTTGGTGCCCGGGAGGGTGGATGAGCAGTTCTTC

d_call: TRBD2
v_call: TRBV7-8
cdr3_length: 15
clone_size: many
j_call: TRBJ2-3
cdr3_aa: CASSSTGTSRGTQYF
cdr3_nt: TGTGCCAGCAGCTCAACAGGGACTAGCAGGGGTACGCAGTATTTT

d_call: -
v_call: TRBV18
cdr3_length: 18
clone_size: -
j_call: TRBJ2-1
cdr3_aa: CASSPQGRRGAVYNEQFF
cdr3_nt: TGTGCCAGCTCACCACAGGGAAGACGGGGGGCGGTGTACAATGAGCAGTTCTTC

d_call: TRBD2
v_call: TRBV5-1
cdr3_length: 15
clone_size: many
j_call: TRBJ2-3
cdr3_aa: CASYDGRRGTDTQYF
cdr3_nt: TGCGCCAGTTACGATGGCAGGCGGGGGACAGATACGCAGTATTTT

d_call: -
v_call: TRBV7-2
cdr3_length: 15
clone_size: -
j_call: TRBJ2-1
cdr3_aa: CASSLGGGAYNEQFF
cdr3_nt: TGTGCCAGCAGCCTGGGGGGCGGGGCCTACAATGAGCAGTTCTTC

d_call: -
v_call: TRBV6-4
cdr3_length: 14
clone_size: -
j_call: TRBJ2-1
cdr3_aa: CASSALGLESEQLF
cdr3_nt: TGTGCCAGCAGTGCCCTAGGACTCGAAAGTGAGCAGTTGTTC

d_call: -
v_call: TRBV20-1
cdr3_length: 11
clone_size: many
j_call: TRBJ1-4
cdr3_aa: CSASRDEKLFF
cdr3_nt: TGCAGTGCTAGTCGGGATGAAAAACTGTTTTTT

d_call: TRBD1
v_call: TRBV5-6
cdr3_length: 17
clone_size: -
j_call: TRBJ2-2
cdr3_aa: CASSTYRQGWGAGKLFF
cdr3_nt: TGTGCCAGCAGCACCTACCGACAGGGGTGGGGCGCTGGGAAGCTGTTTTTT

d_call: -
v_call: TRBV7-2
cdr3_length: 13
clone_size: many
j_call: TRBJ1-2
cdr3_aa: CASSLPHLDGYTF
cdr3_nt: TGTGCCAGCAGCCTGCCCCACTTGGATGGCTACACCTTC

d_call: -
v_call: TRBV29-1
cdr3_length: 14
clone_size: many
j_call: TRBJ2-1
cdr3_aa: CSVVGRGSYNEQFF
cdr3_nt: TGCAGCGTTGTAGGCCGGGGCTCCTACAATGAGCAGTTCTTC

d_call: -
v_call: TRBV5-1
cdr3_length: 14
clone_size: many
j_call: TRBJ2-7
cdr3_aa: CASSAGVPSYEQYF
cdr3_nt: TGCGCCAGCAGCGCAGGGGTTCCCAGCTACGAGCAGTACTTC

d_call: -
v_call: TRBV25-1
cdr3_length: 15
clone_size: -
j_call: TRBJ1-2
cdr3_aa: CASPSRRTPLYGYTF
cdr3_nt: TGTGCCAGCCCCTCGAGGCGGACCCCCCTCTATGGCTACACCTTC

d_call: -
v_call: TRBV9
cdr3_length: 14
clone_size: -
j_call: TRBJ1-1
cdr3_aa: CASSVGLMNTEAFF
cdr3_nt: TGTGCCAGCAGCGTAGGACTTATGAACACTGAAGCTTTCTTT

d_call: -
v_call: TRBV7-2
cdr3_length: 14
clone_size: few
j_call: TRBJ2-3
cdr3_aa: CASSPGATTDTQYF
cdr3_nt: TGTGCCAGCAGCCCAGGGGCGACCACAGATACGCAGTATTTT

d_call: TRBD1
v_call: TRBV12-3/TRBV12-4
cdr3_length: 15
clone_size: many
j_call: TRBJ1-5
cdr3_aa: CASRDQGASNQPQHF
cdr3_nt: TGTGCCAGCAGGGACCAGGGGGCCAGCAATCAGCCCCAGCATTTT

d_call: TRBD1
v_call: TRBV20-1
cdr3_length: 16
clone_size: few
j_call: TRBJ2-5
cdr3_aa: CSAPPEEDRGQETQYF
cdr3_nt: TGCAGTGCTCCCCCCGAGGAGGACAGGGGCCAAGAGACCCAGTACTTC

d_call: TRBD1
v_call: TRBV12-3/TRBV12-4
cdr3_length: 14
clone_size: -
j_call: TRBJ1-2
cdr3_aa: CASSTNRGSYGYTF
cdr3_nt: TGTGCCAGCAGCACTAACAGGGGGAGCTATGGCTACACCTTC

d_call: -
v_call: TRBV7-3
cdr3_length: 14
clone_size: few
j_call: TRBJ2-5
cdr3_aa: CASSLGGSEETQYF
cdr3_nt: TGTGCCAGCAGCTTAGGAGGGTCTGAAGAGACCCAGTACTTC

d_call: TRBD1
v_call: TRBV7-2
cdr3_length: 15
clone_size: few
j_call: TRBJ2-5
cdr3_aa: CASSSSGTGRETQYF
cdr3_nt: TGTGCCAGCAGCTCCTCCGGGACAGGGCGGGAGACCCAGTACTTC

d_call: -
v_call: TRBV7-2
cdr3_length: 13
clone_size: -
j_call: TRBJ1-2
cdr3_aa: CASSLSGFYGYTF
cdr3_nt: TGTGCCAGCAGCTTATCAGGGTTCTATGGCTACACCTTC

d_call: -
v_call: TRBV20-1
cdr3_length: 15
clone_size: many
j_call: TRBJ2-1
cdr3_aa: CSARDSGGSYNEQFF
cdr3_nt: TGCAGTGCTAGAGATTCCGGCGGCTCCTACAATGAGCAGTTCTTC

d_call: TRBD1
v_call: TRBV20-1
cdr3_length: 13
clone_size: many
j_call: TRBJ1-1
cdr3_aa: CSARDGTVTEAFF
cdr3_nt: TGCAGTGCTAGAGATGGGACAGTCACTGAAGCTTTCTTT

d_call: -
v_call: TRBV11-2
cdr3_length: 15
clone_size: many
j_call: TRBJ2-2
cdr3_aa: CASTHIKVNTGELFF
cdr3_nt: TGTGCCAGCACCCACATCAAGGTTAACACCGGGGAGCTGTTTTTT

d_call: TRBD1
v_call: TRBV18
cdr3_length: 15
clone_size: many
j_call: TRBJ1-4
cdr3_aa: CASSPETGGNEKLFF
cdr3_nt: TGTGCCAGCTCACCGGAGACAGGGGGGAATGAAAAACTGTTTTTT

d_call: -
v_call: TRBV7-8
cdr3_length: 14
clone_size: many
j_call: TRBJ1-2
cdr3_aa: CASSPRPGQTGYTF
cdr3_nt: TGTGCCAGCAGCCCACGACCGGGACAAACAGGCTACACCTTC

d_call: -
v_call: TRBV19
cdr3_length: 18
clone_size: -
j_call: TRBJ2-1
cdr3_aa: CASSPGTASGRSYNEQFF
cdr3_nt: TGTGCCAGTAGTCCCGGGACCGCGAGCGGACGCTCCTACAATGAGCAGTTCTTC

d_call: TRBD1
v_call: TRBV9
cdr3_length: 15
clone_size: many
j_call: TRBJ2-2
cdr3_aa: CASSARDRGPGELFF
cdr3_nt: TGTGCCAGCAGCGCGAGGGACAGGGGACCCGGGGAGCTGTTTTTT

d_call: TRBD1
v_call: TRBV6-5
cdr3_length: 16
clone_size: few
j_call: TRBJ2-5
cdr3_aa: CASTYSIQGARETQYF
cdr3_nt: TGTGCCAGCACCTACTCCATTCAGGGGGCGCGGGAGACCCAGTACTTC

d_call: -
v_call: TRBV12-3/TRBV12-4
cdr3_length: 15
clone_size: many
j_call: TRBJ1-5
cdr3_aa: CASSSGLLGDQPQHF
cdr3_nt: TGTGCCAGCAGTTCCGGGCTCCTTGGGGATCAGCCCCAGCATTTT

d_call: -
v_call: TRBV7-7
cdr3_length: 16
clone_size: many
j_call: TRBJ2-5
cdr3_aa: CASSTTANSPQETQYF
cdr3_nt: TGTGCTAGCAGCACGACGGCCAACTCCCCCCAAGAGACCCAGTACTTC

d_call: -
v_call: TRBV7-2
cdr3_length: 15
clone_size: many
j_call: TRBJ1-4
cdr3_aa: CASSLIPRGGEKLFF
cdr3_nt: TGTGCCAGCAGCTTAATTCCCCGGGGAGGTGAAAAACTGTTTTTT

d_call: -
v_call: TRBV12-3/TRBV12-4
cdr3_length: 16
clone_size: few
j_call: TRBJ2-3
cdr3_aa: CASSPRGALGGHTQYF
cdr3_nt: TGTGCCAGCAGTCCCCGGGGGGCCTTAGGGGGGCATACGCAGTATTTT

d_call: TRBD2
v_call: TRBV19
cdr3_length: 16
clone_size: -
j_call: TRBJ2-7
cdr3_aa: CASTPHGASGFYEQYF
cdr3_nt: TGTGCCAGTACCCCTCACGGTGCTAGCGGCTTCTACGAGCAGTACTTC

d_call: -
v_call: TRBV6-6
cdr3_length: 13
clone_size: many
j_call: TRBJ2-2
cdr3_aa: CASSYEGSGELFF
cdr3_nt: TGTGCCAGCAGTTACGAGGGGAGCGGGGAGCTGTTTTTT

d_call: -
v_call: TRBV5-1
cdr3_length: 14
clone_size: many
j_call: TRBJ2-2
cdr3_aa: CASSFKGNGGELFF
cdr3_nt: TGCGCCAGCAGCTTTAAGGGGAACGGCGGGGAGCTGTTTTTT

d_call: -
v_call: TRBV20-1
cdr3_length: 14
clone_size: many
j_call: TRBJ2-4
cdr3_aa: CSARDFQAKNIQYF
cdr3_nt: TGCAGTGCTAGAGATTTTCAGGCCAAAAACATTCAGTACTTC

d_call: -
v_call: TRBV5-1
cdr3_length: 15
clone_size: many
j_call: TRBJ2-6
cdr3_aa: CASSIGGSGANVLTF
cdr3_nt: TGCGCCAGCAGCATAGGCGGGTCCGGGGCCAACGTCCTGACTTTC